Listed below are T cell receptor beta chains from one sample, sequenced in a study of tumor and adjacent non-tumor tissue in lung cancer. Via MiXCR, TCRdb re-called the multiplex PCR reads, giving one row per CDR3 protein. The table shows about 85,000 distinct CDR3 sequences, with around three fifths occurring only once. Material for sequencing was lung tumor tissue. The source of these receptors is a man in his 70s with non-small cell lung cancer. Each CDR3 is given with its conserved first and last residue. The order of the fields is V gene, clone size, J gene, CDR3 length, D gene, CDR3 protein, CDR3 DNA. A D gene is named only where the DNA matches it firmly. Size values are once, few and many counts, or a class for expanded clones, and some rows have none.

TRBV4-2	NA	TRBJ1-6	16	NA	CASAAGASPYNSPFHF	TGTGCCAGCGCGGCCGGGGCGAGCCCCTATAATTCACCCTTCCACTTT
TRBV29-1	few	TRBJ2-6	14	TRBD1	CNVTDRTGANVLTF	TGCAACGTTACGGACAGGACTGGGGCCAACGTCCTGACTTTC
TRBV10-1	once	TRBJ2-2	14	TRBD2	CTSGGLARIGELFF	TGCACCAGTGGGGGACTAGCGCGTATCGGGGAGCTGTTTTTT
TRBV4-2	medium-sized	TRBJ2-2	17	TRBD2	CASSQARLAGGTGELFF	TGTGCCAGCAGCCAAGCCAGACTAGCGGGGGGCACCGGGGAGCTGTTTTTT
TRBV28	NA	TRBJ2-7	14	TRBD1	CASSSRDRTYEQYF	TGTGCCAGCAGTTCCCGGGACAGGACCTACGAGCAGTACTTC
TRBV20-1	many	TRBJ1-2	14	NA	CSARVPRDIYGYTF	TGCAGTGCTAGGGTGCCCCGGGACATCTATGGCTACACCTTC
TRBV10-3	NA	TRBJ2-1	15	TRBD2	CAIDQLAGAYNKQFF	TGTGCCATCGACCAATTAGCGGGAGCCTATAACAAGCAGTTCTTC
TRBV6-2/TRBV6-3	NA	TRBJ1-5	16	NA	CASSYVGGSGYQPQHF	TGTGCCAGCAGTTACGTCGGGGGGTCGGGCTATCAGCCCCAGCATTTT
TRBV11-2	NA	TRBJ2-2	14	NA	CASYTVVRFRELFF	TGTGCCAGCTATACAGTGGTTAGATTCAGGGAGCTGTTTTTT
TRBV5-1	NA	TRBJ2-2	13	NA	CASRYWDIGELFF	TGCGCCAGCAGATACTGGGACATCGGGGAGCTGTTTTTT
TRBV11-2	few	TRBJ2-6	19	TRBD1	CASSPPRGRGGSGTNVLTF	TGTGCCAGCAGCCCCCCGAGGGGGAGAGGGGGCTCTGGGACCAACGTCCTGACTTTC
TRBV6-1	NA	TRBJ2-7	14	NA	CASSADMGNSGQYF	TGTGCCAGCAGTGCGGACATGGGCAATAGTGGGCAGTACTTC
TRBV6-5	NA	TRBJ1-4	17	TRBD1	CAGSYGAADRGNEKLFF	TGTGCCGGCAGTTACGGTGCTGCGGACAGGGGCAATGAAAAACTGTTTTTT
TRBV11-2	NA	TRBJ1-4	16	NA	CVINLADGITNEKLFF	TGTGTCATCAACTTAGCCGACGGGATAACTAATGAAAAACTGTTTTTT
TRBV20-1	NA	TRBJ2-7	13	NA	CSASTSLRYEQYF	TGCAGTGCTAGTACATCACTTCGTTACGAACAGTACTTC
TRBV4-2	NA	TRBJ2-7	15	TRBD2	CASSQVPSGPYEQYF	TGTGCGAGCAGCCAAGTGCCTAGCGGACCCTACGAGCAGTATTTC
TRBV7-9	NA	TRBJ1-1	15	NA	CASTPGGGGNTEAFF	TGTGCCAGCACCCCCGGAGGGGGGGGGAACACTGAAGCTTTCTTT
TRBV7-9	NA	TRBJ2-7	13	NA	CASSLSGWYEQYF	TGTGCCAGCAGCCTCTCGGGGTGGTACGAGCAGTACTTC
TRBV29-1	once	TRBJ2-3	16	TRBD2	CTVDGTSGLSTDTQYF	TGCACCGTTGACGGGACTAGCGGCCTCAGCACGGATACGCAGTATTTT
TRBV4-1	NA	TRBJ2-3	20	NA	CASSRERVPAATLHTDTHYF	TGCGCCAGCAGCCGCGAGCGAGTCCCCGCAGCTACCCTTCACACAGATACGCACTATTTT
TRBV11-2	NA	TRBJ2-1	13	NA	CSSKSGRHNEQFF	TGTAGCAGCAAGAGTGGCCGGCACAATGAGCAGTTCTTC
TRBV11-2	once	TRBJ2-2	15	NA	CASSLGKGRTGEPFF	TGTGCTAGCAGCTTAGGCAAGGGGAGAACCGGAGAGCCGTTTTTT
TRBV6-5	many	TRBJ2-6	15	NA	CASSYGGIGANVLTF	TGTGCCAGCAGTTACGGGGGGATAGGGGCCAACGTCCTGACTTTC
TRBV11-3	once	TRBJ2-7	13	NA	CASSLEDWSEQCF	TGTGCCAGCAGCTTGGAGGACTGGTCGGAGCAGTGTTTC
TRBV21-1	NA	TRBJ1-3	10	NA	CASSKEVVRF	TGTGCCAGCAGCAAAGAAGTAGTACGGTTT
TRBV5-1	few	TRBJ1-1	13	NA	CASSLGGASEAFF	TGCGCCAGCAGCTTGGGGGGTGCTTCTGAAGCTTTCTTT
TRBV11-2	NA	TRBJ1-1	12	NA	CAGSLQNTEAFF	TGTGCCGGCAGCTTACAGAACACAGAAGCTTTCTTT
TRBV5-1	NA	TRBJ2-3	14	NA	CANRVGLNTDTQYF	TGCGCCAACAGAGTAGGACTAAACACAGATACGCAGTATTTT
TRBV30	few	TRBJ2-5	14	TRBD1	CACLSGTVQETQYF	TGTGCCTGCCTCTCCGGGACAGTCCAAGAGACCCAGTACTTC
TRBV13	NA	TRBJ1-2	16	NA	CTSSIRYHRDLDGYTF	TGTACCAGCAGCATACGGTATCACAGGGATTTAGATGGCTACACCTTC